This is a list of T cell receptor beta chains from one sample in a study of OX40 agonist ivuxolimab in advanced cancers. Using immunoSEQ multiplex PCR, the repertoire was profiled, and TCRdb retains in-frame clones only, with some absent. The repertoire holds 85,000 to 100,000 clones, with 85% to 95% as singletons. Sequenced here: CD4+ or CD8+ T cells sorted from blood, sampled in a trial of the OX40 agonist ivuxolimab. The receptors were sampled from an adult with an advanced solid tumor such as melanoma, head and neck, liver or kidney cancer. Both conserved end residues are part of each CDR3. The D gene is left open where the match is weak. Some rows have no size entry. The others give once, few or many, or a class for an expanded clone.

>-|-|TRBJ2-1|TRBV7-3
TGTGCCAGCAGCTTATTGGGGGCCGGATACAATGAGCAGTTCTTC
CASSLLGAGYNEQFF
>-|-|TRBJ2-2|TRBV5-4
TGTGCCAGCAGCTTGGCCGCGAACACCGGGGAGCTGTTTTTT
CASSLAANTGELFF
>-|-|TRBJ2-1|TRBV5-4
TGTGCCAGCAGCCCCCCGTCCTACAATGAGCAGTTCTTC
CASSPPSYNEQFF
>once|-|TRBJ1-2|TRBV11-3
TGTGCCAGCAGCTTTTCCGGAGTTGGCTACACCTTC
CASSFSGVGYTF
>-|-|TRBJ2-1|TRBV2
TGTGTCTCGCAATCCGGCGAGCAGTTCTTC
CVSQSGEQFF
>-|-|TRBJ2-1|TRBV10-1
TGCGCCAGCAGAGAGGGGGGGGGCGAGGACAATGAGCAGTTCTTC
CASREGGGEDNEQFF
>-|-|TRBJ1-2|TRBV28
TGTGCCAGCAGACCAGGGGAGGAGTTTTTCGGCTACACCTTC
CASRPGEEFFGYTF
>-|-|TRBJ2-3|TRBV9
TGTGCCAGCAGCGCCGGACGGGCCGCTAGCACAGATACGCAGTATTTT
CASSAGRAASTDTQYF
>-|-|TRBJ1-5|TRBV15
TGTGCCACCAGCAGAGATCCGGGCGGGGGCAATCAGCCCCAGCATTTT
CATSRDPGGGNQPQHF
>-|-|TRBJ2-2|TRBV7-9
TGTGCCAGCAGCTCAAACAACAGGGAGAACACCGGGGAGCTGTTTTTT
CASSSNNRENTGELFF
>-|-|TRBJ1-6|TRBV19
TGTGCCAGTACCGGGACAAGGAATTCACCCCTCCACTTT
CASTGTRNSPLHF
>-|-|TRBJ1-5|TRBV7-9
TGTGCCAGCAGCTCGGGTGGAGGGGACGCCAATCAGCCCCAGCATTTT
CASSSGGGDANQPQHF
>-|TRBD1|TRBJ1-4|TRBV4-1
TGCGCCAGCAGCCAAGCCGGGACAGGGTGGTCTAATGAAAAACTGTTTTTT
CASSQAGTGWSNEKLFF
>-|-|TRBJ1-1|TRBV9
TGTGCCAGCAGCCGACAGGTCCTGAACACTGAAGCTTTCTTT
CASSRQVLNTEAFF
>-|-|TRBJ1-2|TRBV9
TGTGCCAGCAGCGTAGTCTCTGAGAGTGTCGACGGCTACACCTTC
CASSVVSESVDGYTF
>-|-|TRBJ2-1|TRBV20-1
TGCAGTGCCGACCGCTACAATGAGCAGTTCTTC
CSADRYNEQFF
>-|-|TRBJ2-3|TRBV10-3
TGTGCCATCAGTGAGTCCCCCACAGATACGCAGTATTTT
CAISESPTDTQYF
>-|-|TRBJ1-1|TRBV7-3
TGTGCCAGCAGCTTAGATTTGAACACTGAAGCTTTCTTT
CASSLDLNTEAFF
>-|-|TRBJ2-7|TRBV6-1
TGTGCCAGCTGTGTTCAGTTTTCCTACGAGCAGTACTTC
CASCVQFSYEQYF
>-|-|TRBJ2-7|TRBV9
TGTGCCAGCAGCGTAAGTCTGGTAGGCGAGCAGTACTTC
CASSVSLVGEQYF
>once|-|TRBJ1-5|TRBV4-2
TGTGCCAGCAGCCAAGTGAGCTCTGGTCAGCCCCAGCATTTT
CASSQVSSGQPQHF
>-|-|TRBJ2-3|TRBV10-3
TGTGCCATCGGACGAGAGGACGCAGATACGCAGTATTTT
CAIGREDADTQYF
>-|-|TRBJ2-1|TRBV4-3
TGCGCCAGCAGCCCTAAGATAGAGCACCCAGAGCAGTTCTTC
CASSPKIEHPEQFF
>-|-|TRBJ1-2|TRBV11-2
TGTGCCAGCAGCTTAGTGGGTAGTGAAGGTGGCTACACCTTC
CASSLVGSEGGYTF
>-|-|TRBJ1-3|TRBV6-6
TGTGCCAGCTCAGGGGTCTCTGGAAACACCATATATTTT
CASSGVSGNTIYF
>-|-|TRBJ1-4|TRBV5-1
TGCGCCAGCAGCTTGGAACAGGGAGGGACTAATGAAAAACTGTTTTTT
CASSLEQGGTNEKLFF
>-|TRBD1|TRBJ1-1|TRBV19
TGTGCCAGTAGTATCAGGGGGCTTGAAGCTTTCTTT
CASSIRGLEAFF
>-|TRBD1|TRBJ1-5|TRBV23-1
TGCGCCAGCAGTCAGCCACAGGGGAGTCAGCCCCAGCATTTT
CASSQPQGSQPQHF
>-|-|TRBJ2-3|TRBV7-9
TGTGCCAGCAGCTTAGCGTCCACAGATACGCAGTATTTT
CASSLASTDTQYF
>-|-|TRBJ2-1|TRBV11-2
TGTGCCAGCAGCTCAAGGCGTCTCTACAATGAGCAGTTCTTC
CASSSRRLYNEQFF
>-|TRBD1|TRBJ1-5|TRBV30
TGTGCCTGGAACAGGGGGCAGCGTCAGCCCCAGCATTTT
CAWNRGQRQPQHF
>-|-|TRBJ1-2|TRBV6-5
TGTGCCAGCAGGGCAGGGTTGGGGCTATCTGGCTACACCTTC
CASRAGLGLSGYTF
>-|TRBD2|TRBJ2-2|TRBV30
TGTGCCTGGAGGACTAGCGGGAACAAAAACACCGGGGAGCTGTTTTTT
CAWRTSGNKNTGELFF
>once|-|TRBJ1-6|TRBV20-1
TGCAGTGCTAGACTCGTTGGACCCCTCCACTTT
CSARLVGPLHF
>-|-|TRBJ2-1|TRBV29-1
TGCAGCGTTGAAGTCGGCGTATGGCGGGCCAACAATGAGCAGTTCTTC
CSVEVGVWRANNEQFF
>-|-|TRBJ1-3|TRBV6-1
TGTGCCAGCAGTGAAGCGCTTCGAGGGGTTGGAAACACCATATATTTT
CASSEALRGVGNTIYF
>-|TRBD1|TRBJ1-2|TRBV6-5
TGTGCCAGCAGTCCGGACAGGGTCTATGGCTACACCTTC
CASSPDRVYGYTF
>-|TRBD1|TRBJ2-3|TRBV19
TGTGCCAGTAGGATGACAGGGTTGGTCACAGATACGCAGTATTTT
CASRMTGLVTDTQYF
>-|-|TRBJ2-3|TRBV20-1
TGCAGTGCGGAGACTTATACGCAGTATTTT
CSAETYTQYF
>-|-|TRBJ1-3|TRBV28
TGTGCCAGCAGTTTACCCTATCGACATTTAAGTTCCGGAAACACCATATATTTT
CASSLPYRHLSSGNTIYF
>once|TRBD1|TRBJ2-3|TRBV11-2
TGTGCCAGCAGCTTAGCCTCGGGACAGAGCACAGATACGCAGTATTTT
CASSLASGQSTDTQYF
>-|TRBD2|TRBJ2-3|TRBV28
TGTGCCAGCAGTTTAAGTGGGGGGGTTACGCAGTATTTT
CASSLSGGVTQYF
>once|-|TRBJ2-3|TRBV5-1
TGCGCCAGCAGCTTGTCGACGGGTACGCAGTATTTT
CASSLSTGTQYF
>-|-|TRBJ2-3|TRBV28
TGTGCCAGCAGCCAAGGGGGGTCGGCAGATACGCAGTATTTT
CASSQGGSADTQYF
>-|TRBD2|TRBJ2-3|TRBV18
TGTGCCAGCTCACCTAGCGGGGTTTCCGATACGCAGTATTTT
CASSPSGVSDTQYF
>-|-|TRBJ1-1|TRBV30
TGTGCCTGGAGTGACAGGGCTTCGTCTGAAGCTTTCTTT
CAWSDRASSEAFF
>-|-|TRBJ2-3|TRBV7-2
TGTGCCAGCAGCTCACCAAACAGAGGGAGGTGGCACACAGATACGCAGTATTTT
CASSSPNRGRWHTDTQYF
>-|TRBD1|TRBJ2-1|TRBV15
TGTGCCACCAGCAGATCCACGGACAGGGGGCGCATGAATGAGCAGTTCTTC
CATSRSTDRGRMNEQFF
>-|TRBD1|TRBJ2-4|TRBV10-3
TGTGCCATCAGTGGAGGGACAGAGCTAGCCAAAAACATTCAGTACTTC
CAISGGTELAKNIQYF